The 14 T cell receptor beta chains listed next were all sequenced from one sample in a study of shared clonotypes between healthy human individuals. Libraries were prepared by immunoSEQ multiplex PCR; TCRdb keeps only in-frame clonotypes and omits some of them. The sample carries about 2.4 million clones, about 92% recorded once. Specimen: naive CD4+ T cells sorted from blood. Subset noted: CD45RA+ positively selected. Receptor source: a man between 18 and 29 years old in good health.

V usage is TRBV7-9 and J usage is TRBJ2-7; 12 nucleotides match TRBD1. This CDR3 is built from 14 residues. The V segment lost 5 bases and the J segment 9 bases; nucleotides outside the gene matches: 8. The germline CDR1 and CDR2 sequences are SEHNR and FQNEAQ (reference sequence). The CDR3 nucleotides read TGTGCCAGCAGCCAGAAGGGACAGGGGGCCGGGCAGTACTTC. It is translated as CASSQKGQGAGQYF.

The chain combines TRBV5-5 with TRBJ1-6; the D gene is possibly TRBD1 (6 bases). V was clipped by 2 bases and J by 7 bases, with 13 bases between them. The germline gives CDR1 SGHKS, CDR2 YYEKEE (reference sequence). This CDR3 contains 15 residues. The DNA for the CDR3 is TGTGCCAGCAGCTTCAATTACAGGGAAAATTCACCCCTCCACTTT. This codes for CASSFNYRENSPLHF.

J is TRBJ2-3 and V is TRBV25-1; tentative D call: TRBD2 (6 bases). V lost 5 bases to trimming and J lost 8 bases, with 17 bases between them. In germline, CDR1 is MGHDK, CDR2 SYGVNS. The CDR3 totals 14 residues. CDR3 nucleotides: TGTGCCAGCAGTAATCTAGCGCCTCTGGCTACGCAGTATTTT. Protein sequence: CASSNLAPLATQYF.

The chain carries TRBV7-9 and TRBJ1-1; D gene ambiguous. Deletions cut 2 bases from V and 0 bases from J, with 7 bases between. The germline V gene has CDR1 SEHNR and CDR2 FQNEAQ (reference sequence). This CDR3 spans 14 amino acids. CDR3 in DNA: TGTGCCAGCAGCTTACATGGGGTGAACACTGAAGCTTTCTTT. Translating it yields CASSLHGVNTEAFF.

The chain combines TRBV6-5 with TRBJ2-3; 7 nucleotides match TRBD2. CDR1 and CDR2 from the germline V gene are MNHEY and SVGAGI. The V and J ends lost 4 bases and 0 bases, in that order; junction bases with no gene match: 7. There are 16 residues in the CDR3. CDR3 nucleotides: TGTGCCAGCAGTTCCCCTAGCGGTTCTAGCACAGATACGCAGTATTTT. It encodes CASSSPSGSSTDTQYF.

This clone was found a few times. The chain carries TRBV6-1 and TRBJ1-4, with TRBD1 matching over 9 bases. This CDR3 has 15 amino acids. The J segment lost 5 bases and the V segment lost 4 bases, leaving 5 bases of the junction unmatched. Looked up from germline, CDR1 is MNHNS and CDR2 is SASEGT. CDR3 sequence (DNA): TGTGCCAGCAGTGGAATGACAGGGGGGAATGAAAAACTGTTTTTT. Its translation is CASSGMTGGNEKLFF.

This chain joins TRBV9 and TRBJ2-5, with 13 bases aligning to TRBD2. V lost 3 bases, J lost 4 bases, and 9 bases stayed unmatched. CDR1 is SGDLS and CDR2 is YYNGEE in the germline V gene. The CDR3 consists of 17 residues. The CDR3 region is CASSAGTSGVSTETQYF. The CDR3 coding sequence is TGTGCCAGCAGCGCCGGGACTAGCGGGGTTTCGACAGAGACCCAGTACTTC. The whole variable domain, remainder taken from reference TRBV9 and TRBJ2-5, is DSGVTQTPKHLITATGQRVTLRCSPRSGDLSVYWYQQSLDQGLQFLIQYYNGEERAKGNILERFSAQQFPDLHSELNLSSLELGDSALYFCASSAGTSGVSTETQYFGPGTRLLVL.

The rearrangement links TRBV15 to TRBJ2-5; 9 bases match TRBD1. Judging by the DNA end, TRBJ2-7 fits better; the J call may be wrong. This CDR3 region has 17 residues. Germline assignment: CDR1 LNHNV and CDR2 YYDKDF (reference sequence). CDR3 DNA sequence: TGTGCCACCAGCAGTGAACCTTGGACAGGGGTTCCATACGAGCAGTACTTC. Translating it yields CATSSEPWTGVPYEQYF.

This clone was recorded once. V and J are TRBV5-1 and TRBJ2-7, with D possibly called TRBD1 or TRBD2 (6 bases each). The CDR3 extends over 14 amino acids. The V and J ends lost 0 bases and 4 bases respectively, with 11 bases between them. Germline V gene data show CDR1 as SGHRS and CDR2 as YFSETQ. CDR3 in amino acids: CASSLDREVYEQYF. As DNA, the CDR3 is TGCGCCAGCAGCTTGGACAGGGAGGTGTACGAGCAGTACTTC.

The CDR3 sequence is CDVQGPSTGELFF. CDR3 DNA sequence: TGTGACGTACAGGGACCGAGCACCGGGGAGCTGTTTTTT. The V gene is TRBV7-9, the J gene TRBJ2-2; D perhaps matches TRBD1 (6 bases). The CDR3 totals 13 residues. The germline gives CDR1 SEHNR, CDR2 FQNEAQ (reference sequence).

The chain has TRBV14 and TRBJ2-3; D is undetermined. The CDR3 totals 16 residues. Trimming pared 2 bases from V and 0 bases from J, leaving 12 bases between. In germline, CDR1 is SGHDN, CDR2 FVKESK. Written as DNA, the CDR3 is TGTGCCAGCAGCCAACTTTCCATTTCTAGCACAGATACGCAGTATTTT. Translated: CASSQLSISSTDTQYF.

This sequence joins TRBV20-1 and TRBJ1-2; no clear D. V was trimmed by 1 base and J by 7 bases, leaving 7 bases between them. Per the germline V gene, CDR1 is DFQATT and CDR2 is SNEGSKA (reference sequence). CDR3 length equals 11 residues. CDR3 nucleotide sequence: TGCAGTGCTAGAGCAGGTTTTGGCTACACCTTC. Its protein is CSARAGFGYTF.

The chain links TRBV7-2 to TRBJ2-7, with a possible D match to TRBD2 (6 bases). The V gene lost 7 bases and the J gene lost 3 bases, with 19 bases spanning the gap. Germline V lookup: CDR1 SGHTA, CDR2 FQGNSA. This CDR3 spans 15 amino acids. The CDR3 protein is CASKERERPNYEQYF. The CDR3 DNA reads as TGTGCCAGCAAAGAACGGGAGCGACCAAACTACGAGCAGTACTTC.

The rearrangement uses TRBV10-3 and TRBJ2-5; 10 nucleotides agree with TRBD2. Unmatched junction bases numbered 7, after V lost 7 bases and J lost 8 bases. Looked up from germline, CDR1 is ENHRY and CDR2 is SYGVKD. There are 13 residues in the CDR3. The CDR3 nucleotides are TGTGCCATCAAGGAGAGCGGGAGGGAAACCCAGTACTTC. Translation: CAIKESGRETQYF.